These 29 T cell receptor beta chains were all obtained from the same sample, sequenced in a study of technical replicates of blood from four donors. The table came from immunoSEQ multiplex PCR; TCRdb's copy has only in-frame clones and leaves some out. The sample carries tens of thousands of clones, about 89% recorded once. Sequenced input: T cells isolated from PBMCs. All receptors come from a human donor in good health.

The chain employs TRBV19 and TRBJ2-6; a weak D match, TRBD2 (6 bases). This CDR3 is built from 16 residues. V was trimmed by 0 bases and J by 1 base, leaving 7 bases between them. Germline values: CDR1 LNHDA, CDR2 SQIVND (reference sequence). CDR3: CASSIEGGSGANVLTF. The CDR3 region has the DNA TGTGCCAGTAGTATAGAGGGGGGATCTGGGGCCAACGTCCTGACTTTC. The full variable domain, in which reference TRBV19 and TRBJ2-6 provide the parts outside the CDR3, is DGGITQSPKYLFRKEGQNVTLSCEQNLNHDAMYWYRQDPGQGLRLIYYSQIVNDFQKGDIAEGYSVSREKKESFPLTVTSAQKNPTAFYLCASSIEGGSGANVLTFGAGSRLTVL.

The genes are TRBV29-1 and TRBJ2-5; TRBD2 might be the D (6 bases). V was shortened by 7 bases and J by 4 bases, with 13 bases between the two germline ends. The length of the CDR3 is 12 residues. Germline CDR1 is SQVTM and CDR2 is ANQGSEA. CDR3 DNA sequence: TGCAGCGGCGGGACTTTACGAGAGACCCAGTACTTC. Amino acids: CSGGTLRETQYF. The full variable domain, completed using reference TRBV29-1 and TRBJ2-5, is SAVISQKPSRDICQRGTSLTIQCQVDSQVTMMFWYRQQPGQSLTLIATANQGSEATYESGFVIDKFPISRPNLTFSTLTVSNMSPEDSSIYLCSGGTLRETQYFGPGTRLLVL.

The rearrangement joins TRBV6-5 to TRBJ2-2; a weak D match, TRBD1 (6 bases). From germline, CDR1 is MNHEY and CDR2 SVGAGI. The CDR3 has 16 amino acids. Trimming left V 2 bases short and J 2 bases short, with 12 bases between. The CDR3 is CASSYAGQFNTGELFF. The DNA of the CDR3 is TGTGCCAGCAGTTACGCCGGACAGTTCAACACCGGGGAGCTGTTTTTT.

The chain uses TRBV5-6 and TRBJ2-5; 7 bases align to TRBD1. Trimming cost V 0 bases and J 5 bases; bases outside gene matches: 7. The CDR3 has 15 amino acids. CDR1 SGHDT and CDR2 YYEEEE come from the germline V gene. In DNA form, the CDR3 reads TGTGCCAGCAGCTTGGGCGACAGGGAAAGGGAGACCCAGTACTTC. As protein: CASSLGDRERETQYF.

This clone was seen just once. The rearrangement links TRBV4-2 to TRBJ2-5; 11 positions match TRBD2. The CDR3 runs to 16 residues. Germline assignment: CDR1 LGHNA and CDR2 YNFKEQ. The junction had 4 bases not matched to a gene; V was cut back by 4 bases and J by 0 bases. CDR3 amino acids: CASSRGTSGNQETQYF. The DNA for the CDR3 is TGTGCCAGCAGCCGCGGGACTAGCGGCAACCAAGAGACCCAGTACTTC.

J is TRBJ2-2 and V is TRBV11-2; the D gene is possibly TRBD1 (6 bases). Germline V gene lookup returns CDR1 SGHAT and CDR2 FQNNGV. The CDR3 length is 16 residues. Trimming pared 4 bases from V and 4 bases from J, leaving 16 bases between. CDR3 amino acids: CASSSPGTSPTGELFF. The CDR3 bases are TGTGCCAGCAGCTCCCCCGGGACATCACCCACCGGGGAGCTGTTTTTT.

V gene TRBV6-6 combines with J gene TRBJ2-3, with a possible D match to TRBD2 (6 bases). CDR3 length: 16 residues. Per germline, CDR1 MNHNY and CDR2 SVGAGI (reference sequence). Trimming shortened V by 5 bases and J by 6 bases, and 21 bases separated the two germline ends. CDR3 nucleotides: TGTGCCAGCAGTACCACCGGGCTCATCCGGGGGGATACGCAGTATTTT. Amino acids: CASSTTGLIRGDTQYF.

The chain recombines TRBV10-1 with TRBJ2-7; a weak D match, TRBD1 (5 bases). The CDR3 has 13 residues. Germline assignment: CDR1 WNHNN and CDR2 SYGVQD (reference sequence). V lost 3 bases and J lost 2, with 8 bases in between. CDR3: CASSEGRAYEQYF. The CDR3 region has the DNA TGCGCCAGCAGTGAAGGCAGGGCCTACGAGCAGTACTTC.

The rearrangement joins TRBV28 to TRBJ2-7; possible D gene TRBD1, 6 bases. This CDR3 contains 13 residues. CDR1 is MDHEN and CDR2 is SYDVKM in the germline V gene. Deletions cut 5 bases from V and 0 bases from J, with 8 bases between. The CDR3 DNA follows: TGTGCCAGCAGTGAAGGGGGCTCCTACGAGCAGTACTTC. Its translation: CASSEGGSYEQYF.

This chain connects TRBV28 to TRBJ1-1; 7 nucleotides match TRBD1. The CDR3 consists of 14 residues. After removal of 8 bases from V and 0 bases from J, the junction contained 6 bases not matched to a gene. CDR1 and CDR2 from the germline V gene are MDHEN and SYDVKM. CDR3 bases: TGTGCCAGCGGCCCGGGACAGATGAACACTGAAGCTTTCTTT. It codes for CASGPGQMNTEAFF.

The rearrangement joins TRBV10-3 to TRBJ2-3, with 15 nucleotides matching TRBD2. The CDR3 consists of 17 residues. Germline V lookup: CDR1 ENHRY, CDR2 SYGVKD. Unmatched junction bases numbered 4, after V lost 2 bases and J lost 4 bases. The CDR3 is CAISEEGLAGGPDTQYF. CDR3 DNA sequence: TGTGCCATCAGTGAGGAGGGACTAGCGGGAGGTCCAGATACGCAGTATTTT.

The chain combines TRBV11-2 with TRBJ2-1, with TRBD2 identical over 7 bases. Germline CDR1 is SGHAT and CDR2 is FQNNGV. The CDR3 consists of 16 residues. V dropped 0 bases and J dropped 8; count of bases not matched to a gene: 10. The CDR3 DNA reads TGTGCCAGCAGCTTAGAATCTACTAGTCGGGGGGATGAGCAGTTCTTC. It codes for CASSLESTSRGDEQFF.

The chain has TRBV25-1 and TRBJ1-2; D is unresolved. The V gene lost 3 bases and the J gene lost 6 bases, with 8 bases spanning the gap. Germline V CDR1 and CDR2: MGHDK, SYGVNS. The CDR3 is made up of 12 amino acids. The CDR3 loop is CASSERGHGYTF. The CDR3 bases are TGTGCCAGCAGTGAGAGAGGGCATGGCTACACCTTC.

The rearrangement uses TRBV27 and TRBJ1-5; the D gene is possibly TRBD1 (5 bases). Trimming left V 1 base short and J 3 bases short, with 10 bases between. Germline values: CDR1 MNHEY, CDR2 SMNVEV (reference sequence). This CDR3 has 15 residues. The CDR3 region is CASSLFLGANQPQHF. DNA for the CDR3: TGTGCCAGCAGTTTATTCTTAGGGGCCAATCAGCCCCAGCATTTT.

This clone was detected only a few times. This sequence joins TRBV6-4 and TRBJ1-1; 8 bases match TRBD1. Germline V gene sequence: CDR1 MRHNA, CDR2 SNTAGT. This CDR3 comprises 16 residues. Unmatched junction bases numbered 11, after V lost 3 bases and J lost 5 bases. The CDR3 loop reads CASSETGQGGWTEAFF. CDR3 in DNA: TGTGCCAGCAGTGAAACAGGACAGGGCGGTTGGACTGAAGCTTTCTTT.

The CDR3 sequence: CASSSTTGNGNTIYF. Written as DNA, the CDR3 is TGTGCCAGCAGCTCGACCACAGGCAATGGAAACACCATATATTTT. The chain joins TRBV7-9 to TRBJ1-3, with D possibly matching TRBD1 (5 bases). The germline V and J ends were trimmed by 4 bases and 3 bases, with 13 bases remaining between them. The CDR3 has 15 residues. Germline CDR1 and CDR2: SEHNR and FQNEAQ (reference sequence).

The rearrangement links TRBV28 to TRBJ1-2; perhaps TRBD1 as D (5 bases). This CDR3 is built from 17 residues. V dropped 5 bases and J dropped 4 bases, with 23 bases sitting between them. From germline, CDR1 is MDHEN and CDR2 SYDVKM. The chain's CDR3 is CASSPGGIVFSSYGYTF. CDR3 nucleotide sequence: TGTGCCAGCAGTCCGGGGGGGATTGTCTTTAGCTCCTATGGCTACACCTTC.

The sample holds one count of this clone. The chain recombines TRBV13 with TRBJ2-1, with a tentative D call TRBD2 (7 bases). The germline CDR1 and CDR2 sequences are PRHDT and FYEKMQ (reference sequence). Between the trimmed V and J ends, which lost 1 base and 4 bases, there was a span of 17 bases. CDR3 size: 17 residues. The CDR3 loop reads CASSLVDSGDVYNEQFF. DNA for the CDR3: TGTGCCAGCAGCTTAGTGGACAGCGGGGACGTGTACAATGAGCAGTTCTTC.

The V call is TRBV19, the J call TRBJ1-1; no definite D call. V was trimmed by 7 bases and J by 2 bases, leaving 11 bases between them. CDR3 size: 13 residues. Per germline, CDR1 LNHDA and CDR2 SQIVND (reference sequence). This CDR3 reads CASMNGRNTEAFF. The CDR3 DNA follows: TGTGCCAGTATGAACGGTAGAAACACTGAAGCTTTCTTT.

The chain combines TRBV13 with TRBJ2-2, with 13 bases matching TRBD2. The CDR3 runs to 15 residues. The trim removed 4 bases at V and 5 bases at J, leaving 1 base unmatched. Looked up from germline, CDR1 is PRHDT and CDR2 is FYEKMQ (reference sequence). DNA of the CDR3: TGTGCCAGCAGCTCGGGACTAGCGGGAACCGGGGAGCTGTTTTTT. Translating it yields CASSSGLAGTGELFF.

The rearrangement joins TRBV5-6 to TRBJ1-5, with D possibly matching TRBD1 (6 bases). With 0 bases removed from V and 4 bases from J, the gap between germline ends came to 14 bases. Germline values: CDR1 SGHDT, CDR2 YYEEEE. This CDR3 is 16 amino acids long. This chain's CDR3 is CASSLGARGHNQPQHF. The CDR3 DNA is TGTGCCAGCAGCTTGGGAGCCAGGGGTCATAATCAGCCCCAGCATTTT.

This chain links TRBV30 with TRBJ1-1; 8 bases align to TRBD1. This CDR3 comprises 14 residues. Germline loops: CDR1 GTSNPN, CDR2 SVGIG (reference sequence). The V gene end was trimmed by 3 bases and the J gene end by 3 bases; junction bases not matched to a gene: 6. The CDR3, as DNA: TGTGCCTGGAGCGCAGGGGGCGTGTACACTGAAGCTTTCTTT. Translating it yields CAWSAGGVYTEAFF.

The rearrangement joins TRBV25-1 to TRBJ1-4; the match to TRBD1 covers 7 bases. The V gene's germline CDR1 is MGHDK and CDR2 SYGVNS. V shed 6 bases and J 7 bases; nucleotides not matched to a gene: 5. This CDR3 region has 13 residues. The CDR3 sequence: CASRRGHGEKLFF. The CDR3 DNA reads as TGTGCCAGCAGGAGGGGGCATGGTGAAAAACTGTTTTTT. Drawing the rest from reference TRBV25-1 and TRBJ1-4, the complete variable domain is EADIYQTPRYLVIGTGKKITLECSQTMGHDKMYWYQQDPGMELHLIHYSYGVNSTEKGDLSSESTVSRIRTEHFPLTLESARPSHTSQYLCASRRGHGEKLFFGSGTQLSVL.

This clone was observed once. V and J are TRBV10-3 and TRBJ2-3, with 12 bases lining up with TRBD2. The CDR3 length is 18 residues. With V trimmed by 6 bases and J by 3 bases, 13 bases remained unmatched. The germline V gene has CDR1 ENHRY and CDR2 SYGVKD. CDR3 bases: TGTGCCATCAGGGGAGGACTAGCGGGAAAAGAGAAAACAGATACGCAGTATTTT. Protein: CAIRGGLAGKEKTDTQYF.

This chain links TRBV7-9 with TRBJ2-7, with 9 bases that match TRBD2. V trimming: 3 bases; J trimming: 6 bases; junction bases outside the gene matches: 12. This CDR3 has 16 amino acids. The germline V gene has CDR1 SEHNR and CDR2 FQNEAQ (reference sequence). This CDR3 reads CASSFDLMREGGEQYF. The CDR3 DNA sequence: TGTGCCAGCAGCTTTGATTTGATGCGGGAGGGCGGCGAGCAGTACTTC.

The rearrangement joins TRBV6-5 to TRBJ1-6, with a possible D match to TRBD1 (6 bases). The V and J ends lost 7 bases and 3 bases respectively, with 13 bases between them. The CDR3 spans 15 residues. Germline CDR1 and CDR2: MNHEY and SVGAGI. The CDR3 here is CASNHREGYNSPLHF. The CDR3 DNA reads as TGTGCCAGCAACCACAGGGAGGGCTATAATTCACCCCTCCACTTT.

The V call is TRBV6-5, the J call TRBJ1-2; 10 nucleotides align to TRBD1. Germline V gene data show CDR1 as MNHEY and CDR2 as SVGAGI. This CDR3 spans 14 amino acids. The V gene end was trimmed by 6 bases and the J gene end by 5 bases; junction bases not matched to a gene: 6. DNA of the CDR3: TGTGCCAGCAGAGGACAGGGGGAAATATATGGCTACACCTTC. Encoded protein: CASRGQGEIYGYTF.

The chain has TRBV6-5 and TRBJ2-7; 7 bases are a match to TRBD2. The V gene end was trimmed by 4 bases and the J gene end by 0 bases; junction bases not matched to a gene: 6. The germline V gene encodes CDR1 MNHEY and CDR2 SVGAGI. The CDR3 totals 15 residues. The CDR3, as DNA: TGTGCCAGCAGTTCCCCTAGCGGAAGCTCCTACGAGCAGTACTTC. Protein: CASSSPSGSSYEQYF.

Here the CDR3 DNA reads TGTGCCTGGAGTTCTGGAAGAGTGGGGCTGATCTATGGCTACACCTTC. Translation: CAWSSGRVGLIYGYTF. V is TRBV30 and J is TRBJ1-2, with D possibly TRBD1 on 5 matching bases. V was pared by 2 bases and J by 4 bases, with 20 bases between. Germline V gene data show CDR1 as GTSNPN and CDR2 as SVGIG (reference sequence). The CDR3 covers 16 residues.